This T cell receptor (beta chain) was profiled in a study of OX40 agonist ivuxolimab in advanced cancers. About the study: In this trial design, patients received ivuxolimab intravenously at 0.01 to 10 mg/kg every 2 weeks. Three individuals attained partial responses, comprising one hepatocellular carcinoma case and two cutaneous melanoma cases.

On this clone itself: Its target is not known. Its ends do not fully match the called genes, so a read error is possible.

The germline gives CDR1 SSHAT, CDR2 FNYEAQ (reference sequence). The CDR3 length is 13 residues. Repertoires were generated with immunoSEQ multiplex PCR, while TCRdb's copy carries only in-frame clones and drops some. The sample contains 20,000 to 30,000 clones, 65% to 85% of which appear only once. General study points: Partial responders at 0.1-3.0 mg/kg showed near-lowest clonal expansion.

This clonotype originated in an adult with an advanced solid tumor such as melanoma, head and neck, liver or kidney cancer. Source: CD4+ or CD8+ T cells sorted from blood, taken in a trial of the OX40 agonist ivuxolimab. The chain employs TRBV7-7 and TRBJ2-3; D gene ambiguous. The CDR3 loop is CASSQVYSDTQYF. The CDR3 DNA is TGTGCTAGCAGCCAGGTCTATTCAGATACGCAGTATTTT.